The text below deals with one T cell receptor beta chain. This receptor's antigen is unknown. Base qualities are not recorded, but no much larger clone differs from it by a single base. This sample is part of a study of T cell responses to AZD1222 COVID-19 vaccine (dated by TCRdb to the early 2020s). In terms of the full investigation: TCR sequencing covered 230 to 250 trial participants: 200 to 220 given two doses of AZD1222 and 26 given two doses of MenACWY control vaccine. Trial participants were enrolled by age into subgroups of 18-55, 56-69 and 70-plus years, and about 150, 27 and 61 TCR-sequenced participants, respectively, were included in these subgroups.

The study at large found these results: Conclusions about previously exposed vaccinees were limited because only a handful of AZD1222 recipients were SARS-CoV-2 seropositive at baseline. The vaccine-associated CD4 TCRs covered the entire spike protein, and the dominant responses fell in regions 160-218 and 743-854. After two AZD1222 doses, both the breadth and the depth of spike-specific TCRs were significantly higher than at day 0 and than in MenACWY recipients. In the small 56-69-year group, the increase in depth fell short of significance, most likely because of low power. Nearly half of unique spike-specific TCRs reportedly recognized epitopes outside regions mutated in the B.1.351 and B.1.1.7 variants. No day 14 peak-response samples were available, so repertoires were characterized only after the peak T cell response. Most participants were white British and females outnumbered males, and the authors suggested that clonal diversity may have been underestimated.

The CDR3 regions of human TCRbeta chains were analyzed by immunosequencing. The original methods were these. Repertoire TCRs were checked for matches against a reference library of SARS-CoV-2-specific TCRs that had been generated using the MIRA antigen-specificity platform. Breadth meant the fraction of unique TCRs that were SARS-CoV-2-associated, whereas depth meant the fraction of total T cells that were SARS-CoV-2-associated. Using the MIRA data, each spike-specific TCR was assigned both to the spike region to which the TCR was reactive and to a CD4 or CD8 class. Log10-transformed breadth and depth values were compared by one-way ANOVA with Sidak's multiple comparisons tests. TCRdb mirrors the immuneACCESS table, restricted to in-frame sequences. Some clones are absent from its copies; in checked studies, under half trace to an unresolved V gene, and the reason for the others is unknown. The D gene and trimming were derived from the DNA, and the V and J assignments and clone size from that table. The sample table shows 150,000 or so clones, and around 93% are seen once. 2.5% to 4% of the sample goes to the ten largest clones.

Germline trimming: 4 bases from V, 6 bases from J; junction bases outside gene matches: 6. The CDR3 goes from the cysteine to the phenylalanine over 13 residues. CDR3 DNA is the only sequence kept; it has 39 bases, read in frame from the first base. CDR1 is given as SGHTS and CDR2 as YDEGEE, both from the germline V gene. According to the study, the label for this sample's time point signals: about 28 days (+/-7) after the second vaccine dose. AZD1222 recipients with second doses at about 4 weeks or about 12 weeks were pooled, because spike-specific TCR depth and breadth did not differ between schedules. The vaccinee samples were drawn from two UK trials, COV001 and COV002, one of which was a single-blind randomized controlled phase 2/3 trial testing AZD1222 (ChAdOx1 nCoV-19) in healthy adults. For TCRbeta chain sequencing, PBMC samples were collected from trial participants at day 0 and at day 28 after the second dose.

The chain is made from TRBV5-8 and TRBJ1-1; the junction holds 7 bases that match TRBD1. The sample was peripheral blood, taken 28 days after the second AZD1222 dose. This clonotype was obtained from an adult who received the AZD1222 COVID-19 vaccine. The DNA sequence is given as TGTGCCAGCAGCGCCCGACAGGGATCTGAAGCTTTCTTT. The resulting protein is CASSARQGSEAFF.